One T cell receptor beta chain is described in this entry. This table comes from immunoSEQ multiplex PCR, and its TCRdb copy is limited to in-frame clones, with some not included. The sample carries roughly 1.5 million clones, 95% to 99% recorded once. V lost 1 base and J 5 bases, leaving 15 bases between the germline ends. CDR3 length equals 15 residues. Germline V lookup: CDR1 SGHAT, CDR2 FQNNGV. This entry is derived from a study of shared clonotypes between healthy human individuals. This sequence joins TRBV11-2 and TRBJ2-7; TRBD2 is a possible D gene (6 bases). Sequencing was performed on naive CD4+ T cells sorted from blood. Subset: CD45RA+ positively selected. The receptor's source is a man aged 25-45 years in good health. The CDR3 protein is CASSLVLGLANEQYF. CDR3 sequence (DNA): TGTGCCAGCAGCTTAGTTTTAGGTCTAGCGAACGAGCAGTACTTC.